Each of the 17 T cell receptor beta chains below was sequenced from the same sample in a study of blood T cells in healthy people across ages. A second PCR, run for roughly 7 to 12 cycles, used a sample-barcoded 5' primer plus a J-beta primer mix. TCRdb reprocessed the 5' RACE reads via MiXCR and lists one record per CDR3 protein. The profile shows some 1.5 million distinct CDR3 sequences, 40% to 45% of them singletons. The sample comprised blood. All receptors derive from a woman under 30 in good health.

V usage is TRBV11-2 and J usage is TRBJ1-1; possibly TRBD1 for D (5 bases). The germline V gene has CDR1 SGHAT and CDR2 FQNNGV. The CDR3 covers 14 residues. With 3 bases removed from V and 3 bases from J, the gap between germline ends came to 11 bases. The CDR3 nucleotides read TGTGCCAGCAGCTTCTCAGGGCATTACACTGAAGCTTTCTTT. Encoded protein: CASSFSGHYTEAFF.

CDR3 nucleotide sequence: TGTGCCAGCAGTTTTTCACTACAACGACAGACCCAGTACTTC. It is translated as CASSFSLQRQTQYF. The V call is TRBV12-3 or TRBV12-4, the J call TRBJ2-5; no firm D call. V gave up 3 bases and J gave up 6 bases, with 14 bases separating them. The CDR3 covers 14 residues.

This clonotype has a single count. The chain has TRBV9 and TRBJ2-3; 9 nucleotides agree with TRBD1. V lost 0 bases to trimming and J lost 4 bases; unmatched junction nucleotides: 9. This CDR3 comprises 17 residues. Per germline, CDR1 SGDLS and CDR2 YYNGEE. CDR3 amino acids: CASSVGMGQGISDTQYF. CDR3 bases: TGTGCCAGCAGCGTAGGGATGGGACAGGGTATTTCAGATACGCAGTATTTT.

The rearrangement joins TRBV20-1 to TRBJ2-5; D is perhaps TRBD2 (6 bases). TRBJ2-1 matches the DNA end more closely, so the J call is doubtful. Germline loops: CDR1 DFQATT, CDR2 SNEGSKA (reference sequence). The CDR3 is 14 residues long. CDR3 region: CSRLGGKNQETQFF. For the CDR3, the DNA is TGCAGTCGCCTCGGGGGAAAGAACCAAGAGACCCAGTTCTTC.

The V gene is TRBV5-6, the J gene TRBJ1-2, with 8 positions matching TRBD1. This CDR3 region has 14 residues. V trimming: 0 bases; J trimming: 6 bases; junction bases outside the gene matches: 4. Germline assignment: CDR1 SGHDT and CDR2 YYEEEE. The CDR3 reads CASSLGQGKNGYTF. The CDR3 coding sequence is TGTGCCAGCAGCTTGGGACAGGGGAAGAATGGCTACACCTTC.

The V and J genes are TRBV6-2 or TRBV6-3 and TRBJ2-1, with 10 bases matching TRBD1. The V segment lost 8 bases and the J segment 9 bases; nucleotides outside the gene matches: 16. Germline values: CDR1 MNHEY, CDR2 SVGEGT. The CDR3 sequence is 16 residues long. The CDR3 protein is CASVTTPGTGACEQFF. The CDR3 DNA reads TGTGCCAGCGTTACGACCCCCGGGACAGGGGCTTGTGAGCAGTTCTTC.

A few counts support this clonotype. CDR3 sequence (DNA): TGCAGTGCTAGAGATAGCGGGGCGGGAGGAAAATACGAGCAGTACTTC. Encoded protein: CSARDSGAGGKYEQYF. The gene calls are TRBV20-1 and TRBJ2-7; TRBD2 aligns across 8 bases. The CDR3 sequence is 16 residues long. The ends lost 0 bases at V and 4 bases at J; junction bases unmatched: 11. CDR1 and CDR2 (germline): DFQATT, SNEGSKA (reference sequence).

The table lists this clonotype with a few counts. The V and J genes are TRBV9 and TRBJ1-5, with 8 bases fitting TRBD1. Germline lookup yields CDR1 SGDLS and CDR2 YYNGEE. CDR3 size: 15 residues. After removal of 3 bases from V and 2 bases from J, the junction contained 4 bases not matched to a gene. This CDR3 is CASSASTGGNQPQHF. The DNA of the CDR3 is TGTGCCAGCAGCGCCTCGACAGGGGGCAATCAGCCCCAGCATTTT.

The V call is TRBV7-8, the J call TRBJ2-1; D may be TRBD1 or TRBD2 (6 bases each). The V gene lost 4 bases and the J gene lost 0 bases, with 19 bases spanning the gap. The germline V gene encodes CDR1 SGHVS and CDR2 FQNEAQ. CDR3 length equals 18 residues. The CDR3 DNA follows: TGTGCCAGCAGCTACTACAGGGACTTCCCTAGCTCCTACAATGAGCAGTTCTTC. It encodes CASSYYRDFPSSYNEQFF.

V and J are TRBV4-1 and TRBJ2-3; 7 positions match TRBD1. Germline V CDR1 and CDR2: MGHRA, YSYEKL. The CDR3 consists of 16 residues. The ends lost 0 bases at V and 4 bases at J; junction bases unmatched: 7. CDR3 residues: CASSQDPGGVADTQYF. The CDR3 coding sequence is TGCGCCAGCAGCCAAGATCCAGGGGGTGTGGCAGATACGCAGTATTTT.

The chain couples TRBV6-2 or TRBV6-3 to TRBJ1-1; 8 nucleotides match TRBD1. V lost 7 bases to trimming and J lost 2 bases; unmatched junction nucleotides: 6. The germline CDR1 and CDR2 sequences are MNHEY and SVGEGT. The CDR3 runs to 14 residues. CDR3 loop: CASTSTGDNTEAFF. The CDR3 region has the DNA TGTGCCAGCACGTCGACAGGGGATAACACTGAAGCTTTCTTT.

The CDR3 loop is CASSLTEWGAKNIQYF. DNA for the CDR3: TGCGCCAGCAGCCTCACGGAGTGGGGTGCCAAAAACATTCAGTACTTC. This sequence joins TRBV4-1 and TRBJ2-5; no clear D gene. The J call may be wrong; the DNA end is better matched by TRBJ2-4. The CDR3 spans 16 residues. Germline lookup yields CDR1 MGHRA and CDR2 YSYEKL.

This clonotype was seen once. V usage is TRBV6-2 or TRBV6-3 and J usage is TRBJ2-3; D may match TRBD1 or TRBD2 (5 bases each). The CDR3 is made up of 15 amino acids. V lost 4 bases to trimming and J lost 2 bases, with 13 bases between them. CDR1 and CDR2 from the germline V gene are MNHEY and SVGEGT. The CDR3, as DNA: TGTGCCAGCAGTTCCGGGACCGCCGTCACAGATACGCAGTATTTT. It codes for CASSSGTAVTDTQYF.

This clonotype was counted only a few times. J is TRBJ2-6 and V is TRBV7-2; no clear D. CDR3 length: 15 residues. Trimming pared 3 bases from V and 0 bases from J, leaving 6 bases between. Germline V lookup: CDR1 SGHTA, CDR2 FQGNSA. For the CDR3, the DNA is TGTGCCAGCAGCTTTTTCCGCTCTGGGGCCAACGTCCTGACTTTC. The encoded protein is CASSFFRSGANVLTF.

The rearrangement joins TRBV7-9 to TRBJ2-5, with 11 positions matching TRBD2. With V trimmed by 1 base and J by 2 bases, 3 bases remained unmatched. The length of the CDR3 is 16 residues. Germline CDR1 SEHNR, CDR2 FQNEAQ (reference sequence). As DNA, the CDR3 is TGTGCCAGCAGCTTAGAGGGACTAGCGGAACAAGAGACCCAGTACTTC. Protein product: CASSLEGLAEQETQYF.

This clonotype was detected only once. V is TRBV9 and J is TRBJ2-5, with 10 nucleotides matching TRBD2. Germline assignment: CDR1 SGDLS and CDR2 YYNGEE. After removal of 0 bases from V and 5 bases from J, the junction contained 1 base not matched to a gene. The CDR3 covers 14 residues. CDR3 DNA: TGTGCCAGCAGCGTAGGAGCGGGGGGGGAGACCCAGTACTTC. Its protein product is CASSVGAGGETQYF. Based on the CDR3 plus reference TRBV9 and TRBJ2-5, the full variable domain is DSGVTQTPKHLITATGQRVTLRCSPRSGDLSVYWYQQSLDQGLQFLIQYYNGEERAKGNILERFSAQQFPDLHSELNLSSLELGDSALYFCASSVGAGGETQYFGPGTRLLVL.

The CDR3 loop reads CAWSRQGRAGANVLTF. The CDR3 DNA reads as TGTGCCTGGAGTAGACAGGGGAGGGCCGGGGCCAACGTCCTGACTTTC. This chain connects TRBV30 to TRBJ2-6; perhaps TRBD1 as D (8 bases). V was cut by 2 bases and J by 4 bases, with 15 bases left in between. CDR3 length equals 16 residues. Germline CDR1 GTSNPN, CDR2 SVGIG (reference sequence).